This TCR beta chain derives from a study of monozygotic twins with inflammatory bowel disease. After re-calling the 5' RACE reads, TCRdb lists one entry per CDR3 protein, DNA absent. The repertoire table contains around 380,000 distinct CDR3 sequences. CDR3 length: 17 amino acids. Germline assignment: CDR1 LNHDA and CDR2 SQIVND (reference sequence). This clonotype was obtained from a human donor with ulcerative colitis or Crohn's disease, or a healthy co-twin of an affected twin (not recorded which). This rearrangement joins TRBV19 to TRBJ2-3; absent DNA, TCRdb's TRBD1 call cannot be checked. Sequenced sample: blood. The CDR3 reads CASSIPNREYSTDTQYF.